Described below is a single T cell receptor (beta chain) sequence and its context. This clonotype was seen more than once but under ten times. There is no known antigen for this receptor. No quality values exist for individual bases; no much larger clone is one base distant. This sample stems from a study of esophageal squamous cell carcinoma tumors (dated by TCRdb to the early 2020s). In the study overall: Principal component analysis with K-means clustering of immunohistochemical values for T-cell and checkpoint markers was used to divide patients into immuno relation high and low groups. The approximately eleven cases yielded some 1.5 million total TCRalpha reads and around 1.4 million total TCRbeta reads, and around 30,000 and 35,000 of those reads, respectively, were unique. The study aimed to assess TCR repertoire diversity and shared TCR repertoires of T cells within the tumor environment of esophageal squamous cell carcinoma. The wider cohort comprised some 53 surgically treated esophageal squamous cell carcinoma patients in Japan, with around 21 high and some 32 low immuno relation cases. TCR sequencing covered around 10 patients: five randomly selected high immuno relation cases and five background-matched low immuno relation cases.

Patients who received neoadjuvant chemotherapy or who lacked clinical information were excluded from enrollment. The TCR-sequenced cases shown were male and had subtotal esophagectomy with 2- or 3-field lymphadenectomy. RNA was isolated from bulk tumor tissue sections using a Qiagen AllPrep kit, and no T-cell sorting was performed. Small sections of surgically resected tumor tissue were kept in RNAlater reagent at -80 degrees C until RNA was extracted. Results the study describes overall, beyond this receptor: Because TCRalpha and TCRbeta chains were sequenced separately, chain pairing and recognized antigens remained unknown. Only a few cases were included in the TCR repertoire analysis, and no investigation at the CDR3 clonotype level was carried out. Of the approximately 9 cases, a few showed one dominant TCRalpha VJ recombination along with apparently reduced TCRalpha diversity. Given the large variation in the TCRalphabeta repertoire, the shared V|J recombination candidates might have been chosen by chance. The high immuno relation group had higher significant repertoire counts, although the two groups did not differ in total TCR repertoire counts.

The library was obtained by 5' RACE. A PCR using KAPA HiFi with TCRalpha or TCRbeta constant-region primers and a P20EA primer was followed by a nested second PCR with CA2 or CB2. Amplification of TCR genes was performed by unbiased adaptor ligation RT-PCR, in which reverse transcription was carried out with Superscript III and a polyT18-containing BSL-18E primer. Following second-strand synthesis and blunting, the P10EA/P20EA adaptor was ligated to the 5' end of the cDNA, and NotI digestion was then performed. Both the first and second PCRs consisted of 20 to 25 cycles of 98 degrees C for 20 s, 65 degrees C for 30 s and 72 degrees C for 1 min. Amplicons were indexed with the Nextera XT Index kit v2 Set A, pooled equimolarly and quantified on a Qubit 2.0 Fluorometer. Sequencing was carried out on the Illumina MiSeq platform with 2x300 bp paired-end reads. The paper's processing steps were these. Using Repertoire Genesis software ver.1.0, reads were assigned to V and J genes based on the highest identity to IMGT reference sequences. The CDR3 region was defined as running from Cys104 to Phe118 plus Gly119 and was then translated, while a unique sequence read was defined by a distinct combination of V, J and CDR3 amino acids. Shared V|J combinations were selected as significant in both a Fisher's exact test in edgeR and a Mann Whitney U test. After singletons were removed and 500 repertoire combinations were bootstrapped, the repertoire dissimilarity index was calculated with the R rdi package. TCRdb cleaned the public reads at Q25 with fastp, built clones with MiXCR and kept in-frame beta chains. All rows with the same CDR3 protein become a single entry with the most common DNA and genes. The V and J calls and clone size come from TCRdb's table, not from the authors' own analysis. Present in this sample are over 5,000 distinct CDR3 sequences, around a fifth of which were seen just once. The ten biggest clones cover approximately 31% of the sample.

The source is a man between 50 and 79 years old with esophageal squamous cell carcinoma. What was sequenced was tumor tissue.

The CDR3 amino acid sequence is: CSAGGGGNQPQHF. The nucleotide sequence reads TGCAGTGCTGGGGGGGGCGGAAATCAGCCCCAGCATTTT. This sequence uses TRBV20-1 and TRBJ1-5; matching of 6 bases hints at TRBD1 as the D gene. Via the germline V gene (reference sequence), CDR1 is DFQATT and CDR2 SNEGSKA. The CDR3, from cysteine to phenylalanine, totals 13 residues. The read is trimmed to its CDR3 DNA, 39 bases read in frame from base 1. The junction carries 12 bases between V and J, which are trimmed by 5 bases and 4 bases respectively.